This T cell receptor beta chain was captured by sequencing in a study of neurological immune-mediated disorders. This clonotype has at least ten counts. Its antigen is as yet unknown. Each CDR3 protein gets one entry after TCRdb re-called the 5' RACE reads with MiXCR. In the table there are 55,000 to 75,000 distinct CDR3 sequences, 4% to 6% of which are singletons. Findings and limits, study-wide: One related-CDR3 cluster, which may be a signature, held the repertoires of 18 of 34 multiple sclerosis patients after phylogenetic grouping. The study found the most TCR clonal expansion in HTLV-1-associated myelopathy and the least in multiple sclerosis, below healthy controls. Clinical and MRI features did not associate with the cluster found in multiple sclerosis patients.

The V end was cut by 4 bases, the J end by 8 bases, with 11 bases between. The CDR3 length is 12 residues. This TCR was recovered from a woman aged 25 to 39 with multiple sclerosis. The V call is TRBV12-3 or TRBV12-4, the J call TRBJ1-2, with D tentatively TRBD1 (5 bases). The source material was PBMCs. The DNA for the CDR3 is TGTGCCAGCAGTTCTCCTTGGGGGGGCTACACCTTC. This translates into CASSSPWGGYTF.